This T cell receptor beta chain was found in a study of preoperative IRX-2 immunotherapy in early breast cancer (dated by TCRdb to between 2019 and 2020). Library creation used the immunoSEQ multiplex PCR assay. The table comes from immuneACCESS by way of TCRdb, which keeps in-frame sequences with V and J called. Part of the clones is missing from these tables; in studies checked, under half for an unresolved V gene and the rest for unknown reasons. This sample holds over 20,000 clones; roughly 77% were observed only once. 1% to 1.5% of the sample comes from the top ten. This clone was seen once. Its antigen is unknown. The input lacks base qualities; no much larger clone sits a single base away. Inclusive of the bounding cysteine and phenylalanine, the CDR3 is 13 residues long. The entry retains the CDR3 DNA only, 39 bases that are in frame from base 1. Trimming at the junction amounts to 6 bases on V and 6 bases on J, and the germline ends lie 11 bases apart.

The meaning of the sample's treatment or condition label: preoperative locoregional IRX-2 cytokine immunotherapy. The samples were obtained from a phase Ib study that tested preoperative, locoregional IRX-2 cytokine immunotherapy meant to prime immune responses. Patients with early-stage breast cancer who were given IRX-2 before surgery served as donors. Source: lymph node tissue, taken after IRX-2 immunotherapy. The TCR was taken from a human donor with breast cancer. Recombination joined TRBV6-7 with TRBJ2-2, with an unclear D gene assignment. TRBV6-7 is an ORF; its function is uncertain. The CDR3 reads CASRNPGAGELFF. The sequenced DNA: TGTGCCAGCAGAAACCCTGGGGCCGGGGAGCTGTTTTTT.